The rows below give T cell receptor beta chains drawn from one sample of a study of PD-L1 blockade in urothelial cancer. Some clones are missing from TCRdb's copy, which holds only in-frame ones; the method was immunoSEQ multiplex PCR. The data contain over 25,000 clones, approximately 81% of them seen just once; the ten biggest clones take up about 3.7%. The source material was PBMCs, sampled around atezolizumab (anti-PD-L1) treatment. The receptors stem from a man in his sixties or seventies with urothelial cancer. CDR3s include the opening cysteine and the closing phenylalanine or tryptophan. The order of the fields is D gene, clone size, J gene, V gene, CDR3 DNA, CDR3 protein. The D gene is left open where the match is weak. Clone size appears in some rows only: once, few, many, or a class for an expanded clone.

d_call: TRBD2
clone_size: -
j_call: TRBJ2-3
v_call: TRBV5-1
cdr3_nt: TGCGCCAGCGGATCCGGACTAGCGGGCACAGATACGCAGTATTTT
cdr3_aa: CASGSGLAGTDTQYF

d_call: TRBD1
clone_size: -
j_call: TRBJ2-7
v_call: TRBV19
cdr3_nt: TGTGCCAGTAGCCATAGGGGGGGACAGGGATCCTACGAGCAGTACTTC
cdr3_aa: CASSHRGGQGSYEQYF

d_call: TRBD2
clone_size: -
j_call: TRBJ2-3
v_call: TRBV9
cdr3_nt: TGTGCCAGCGGTAAGTCTCCGGGACCGAGAGCGACTAGCGGGAGGAAAGGGAGCACAGATACGCAGTATTTT
cdr3_aa: CASGKSPGPRATSGRKGSTDTQYF

d_call: TRBD2
clone_size: -
j_call: TRBJ2-1
v_call: TRBV7-9
cdr3_nt: TGTGCCAGCAGCCCTGTTAGCGGGAGGCCCAATGAGCAGTTCTTC
cdr3_aa: CASSPVSGRPNEQFF

d_call: -
clone_size: -
j_call: TRBJ1-4
v_call: TRBV4-3
cdr3_nt: TGCGCCAGCAGCCAAGATCGGGCAGGGAATGAAAAACTGTTTTTT
cdr3_aa: CASSQDRAGNEKLFF

d_call: -
clone_size: -
j_call: TRBJ2-2
v_call: TRBV7-3
cdr3_nt: TGTGCCAGCAGCTACAGGGTGGACGGGGAGCTGTTTTTT
cdr3_aa: CASSYRVDGELFF

d_call: TRBD1
clone_size: -
j_call: TRBJ1-3
v_call: TRBV5-4
cdr3_nt: TGTGCCAGCAGCTTGGTCCTGGGGACAGCTGGAAACACCATATATTTT
cdr3_aa: CASSLVLGTAGNTIYF

d_call: TRBD2
clone_size: -
j_call: TRBJ2-1
v_call: TRBV2
cdr3_nt: TGTGCCAGCCGGGGTGGGCGGGAGGGCTACAATGAGCAGTTCTTC
cdr3_aa: CASRGGREGYNEQFF

d_call: -
clone_size: few
j_call: TRBJ1-6
v_call: TRBV4-1
cdr3_nt: TGCGCCAGCAGCCAAGATCTGGACTGGAATTCACCCCTCCACTTT
cdr3_aa: CASSQDLDWNSPLHF

d_call: -
clone_size: -
j_call: TRBJ1-1
v_call: TRBV29-1
cdr3_nt: TGCAGCGCCTGGTCCAGTGTGAACACTGAAGCTTTCTTT
cdr3_aa: CSAWSSVNTEAFF

d_call: -
clone_size: -
j_call: TRBJ1-1
v_call: TRBV6-5
cdr3_nt: TGTGCCAGCAGCTACTTCCCGGGCACTGAAGCTTTCTTT
cdr3_aa: CASSYFPGTEAFF

d_call: TRBD1
clone_size: -
j_call: TRBJ1-2
v_call: TRBV6-1
cdr3_nt: TGTGCCAGCACCCCGGGACAGGGGAACTATGGCTACACCTTC
cdr3_aa: CASTPGQGNYGYTF

d_call: -
clone_size: -
j_call: TRBJ2-5
v_call: TRBV5-6
cdr3_nt: TGTGCCAGCAGCTTGGTGCTCGGGGGCCAAGAGACCCAGTACTTC
cdr3_aa: CASSLVLGGQETQYF

d_call: TRBD2
clone_size: -
j_call: TRBJ2-3
v_call: TRBV5-4
cdr3_nt: TGTGCCAGCAGCCCATGGACTAGCGGGGGGGATACGCAGTATTTT
cdr3_aa: CASSPWTSGGDTQYF

d_call: -
clone_size: once
j_call: TRBJ1-6
v_call: TRBV9
cdr3_nt: TGTGCCAGCAGCCCCCGTGGAGGGAATTCACCCCTCCACTTT
cdr3_aa: CASSPRGGNSPLHF

d_call: TRBD2
clone_size: -
j_call: TRBJ2-5
v_call: TRBV4-1
cdr3_nt: TGCGCCAGCAGTCAAGCGGGGGGCCAAGAGACCCAGTACTTC
cdr3_aa: CASSQAGGQETQYF

d_call: TRBD2
clone_size: -
j_call: TRBJ2-7
v_call: TRBV28
cdr3_nt: TGTGCCAGCCGAGCGCGGGAGGACTCCTACGAGCAGTACTTC
cdr3_aa: CASRAREDSYEQYF

d_call: TRBD2
clone_size: -
j_call: TRBJ2-7
v_call: TRBV6-1
cdr3_nt: TGTGCCAGCAGTTCTAGCGGGGGGGCCCTGGAGCAGTACTTC
cdr3_aa: CASSSSGGALEQYF

d_call: -
clone_size: -
j_call: TRBJ2-5
v_call: TRBV20-1
cdr3_nt: TGCAGTGCTGAGAGGGAGACCCAGTACTTC
cdr3_aa: CSAERETQYF

d_call: -
clone_size: -
j_call: TRBJ1-4
v_call: TRBV10-3
cdr3_nt: TGTGCCATCAGTGAGTCGAAGGTGCCAGGGGAGAAAACTAATGAAAAACTGTTTTTT
cdr3_aa: CAISESKVPGEKTNEKLFF

d_call: -
clone_size: -
j_call: TRBJ1-3
v_call: TRBV5-6
cdr3_nt: TGTGCCAGCAACTACCAGGGGTATCTAGGAAATACCATATATTTT
cdr3_aa: CASNYQGYLGNTIYF

d_call: -
clone_size: -
j_call: TRBJ2-2
v_call: TRBV6-5
cdr3_nt: TGTGCCAGCAGTCACCTCGGGGTAGGCACCGGGGAGCTGTTTTTT
cdr3_aa: CASSHLGVGTGELFF

d_call: TRBD1
clone_size: -
j_call: TRBJ2-7
v_call: TRBV2
cdr3_nt: TGTGCCAGCAGTGAGGCGGGACAGGGCGACTCCTACGAGCAGTACTTC
cdr3_aa: CASSEAGQGDSYEQYF

d_call: -
clone_size: -
j_call: TRBJ2-3
v_call: TRBV6-6
cdr3_nt: TGTGCCAGCGTAGCCCCTAGCACAGATACGCAGTATTTT
cdr3_aa: CASVAPSTDTQYF

d_call: -
clone_size: -
j_call: TRBJ1-1
v_call: TRBV5-4
cdr3_nt: TGTGCCAGCAGCTTCCGGGGGGGGGTGAACACTGAAGCTTTCTTT
cdr3_aa: CASSFRGGVNTEAFF

d_call: TRBD2
clone_size: few
j_call: TRBJ2-5
v_call: TRBV7-7
cdr3_nt: TGTGCTAGCAGCGGCGGGAGGGAAGAGACCCAGTACTTC
cdr3_aa: CASSGGREETQYF

d_call: TRBD1
clone_size: -
j_call: TRBJ2-7
v_call: TRBV27
cdr3_nt: TGTGCCAGCAGTTGGGACAGGGTGAACGAGCAGTACTTC
cdr3_aa: CASSWDRVNEQYF

d_call: TRBD1
clone_size: -
j_call: TRBJ1-5
v_call: TRBV27
cdr3_nt: TGTGCCAGCAGTCTCAAACCGGGACAGGGCAATCAGCCCCAGCATTTT
cdr3_aa: CASSLKPGQGNQPQHF

d_call: TRBD1
clone_size: -
j_call: TRBJ2-5
v_call: TRBV15
cdr3_nt: TGTGCCACCAGCAAAGGACAGGGGGAGACCCAGTACTTC
cdr3_aa: CATSKGQGETQYF

d_call: -
clone_size: -
j_call: TRBJ2-1
v_call: TRBV4-1
cdr3_nt: TGCGCCAGCAGCCCATCGGTAGGGGGGGGGTATGAGCAGTTCTTC
cdr3_aa: CASSPSVGGGYEQFF

d_call: TRBD2
clone_size: -
j_call: TRBJ2-2
v_call: TRBV7-2
cdr3_nt: TGTGCCAGCAGCCTGGGACTAGCGGGACCCGGGGAGCTGTTTTTT
cdr3_aa: CASSLGLAGPGELFF

d_call: TRBD2
clone_size: -
j_call: TRBJ2-3
v_call: TRBV14
cdr3_nt: TGTGCCAGCAGCCCCTCTCGGACTAGCGGGAACACAGATACGCAGTATTTT
cdr3_aa: CASSPSRTSGNTDTQYF

d_call: TRBD1
clone_size: few
j_call: TRBJ2-7
v_call: TRBV19
cdr3_nt: TGTGCCAGTAGTTCTATAGGGACAGGGGGCTACGAGCAGTACTTC
cdr3_aa: CASSSIGTGGYEQYF

d_call: TRBD2
clone_size: -
j_call: TRBJ2-4
v_call: TRBV30
cdr3_nt: TGTGCCTGGAGTGGAATGAGCGGGAGTCAGTACTTC
cdr3_aa: CAWSGMSGSQYF

d_call: TRBD1
clone_size: -
j_call: TRBJ1-2
v_call: TRBV6-1
cdr3_nt: TGTGCCAGCAGGGAACTCGGGACAGATGGCTACACCTTC
cdr3_aa: CASRELGTDGYTF

d_call: -
clone_size: -
j_call: TRBJ1-1
v_call: TRBV4-3
cdr3_nt: TGCGCCAGCAGCTCCCGGACAGATGAAGCTTTCTTT
cdr3_aa: CASSSRTDEAFF

d_call: TRBD1
clone_size: -
j_call: TRBJ2-3
v_call: TRBV12-5
cdr3_nt: TGTGCTAGTGCCTCGACAGGGGGCACTGATACGCAGTATTTT
cdr3_aa: CASASTGGTDTQYF

d_call: -
clone_size: -
j_call: TRBJ1-5
v_call: TRBV5-5
cdr3_nt: TGTGCCAGCAGCGGGACATGGGATCAGCCCCAGCATTTT
cdr3_aa: CASSGTWDQPQHF

d_call: TRBD1
clone_size: -
j_call: TRBJ2-7
v_call: TRBV7-2
cdr3_nt: TGTGCCAGCAGCTTCGGGACAGGGGGCTACGAGCAGTACTTC
cdr3_aa: CASSFGTGGYEQYF

d_call: TRBD2
clone_size: -
j_call: TRBJ2-3
v_call: TRBV7-9
cdr3_nt: TGTGCCAGCAGCTTACGTGATAGCGGGAGTGCGGCGCAGTATTTT
cdr3_aa: CASSLRDSGSAAQYF

d_call: -
clone_size: -
j_call: TRBJ2-7
v_call: TRBV11-3
cdr3_nt: TGTGCCAGCAGCTTAGGAGGGACTTCCTACGAGCAGTACTTC
cdr3_aa: CASSLGGTSYEQYF

d_call: -
clone_size: -
j_call: TRBJ2-7
v_call: TRBV18
cdr3_nt: TGTGCCAGCTCACCACAACTCTCAGGGGCTATCTACGAGCAGTACTTC
cdr3_aa: CASSPQLSGAIYEQYF

d_call: -
clone_size: -
j_call: TRBJ1-2
v_call: TRBV13
cdr3_nt: TGTGCCAGCAGCTTAGTCGGGGGACCCTTATATGGCTACACCTTC
cdr3_aa: CASSLVGGPLYGYTF

d_call: TRBD1
clone_size: -
j_call: TRBJ2-4
v_call: TRBV5-1
cdr3_nt: TGCGCCAGCAGCACGCCGGGACAGGGGAAAGTTCAGTACTTC
cdr3_aa: CASSTPGQGKVQYF

d_call: -
clone_size: few
j_call: TRBJ2-7
v_call: TRBV27
cdr3_nt: TGTGCCAGCAGTTTAGAGGGTAGCTCCTACGAGCAGTACTTC
cdr3_aa: CASSLEGSSYEQYF

d_call: TRBD2
clone_size: once
j_call: TRBJ2-1
v_call: TRBV2
cdr3_nt: TGTGCCAGCATTCTTGCGGGGGGGCAGTTCTTC
cdr3_aa: CASILAGGQFF

d_call: -
clone_size: -
j_call: TRBJ1-1
v_call: TRBV5-1
cdr3_nt: TGCGCCAGCAGGAGAAACCCCCAACAGCCCACGGGAACTGAAGCTTTCTTT
cdr3_aa: CASRRNPQQPTGTEAFF

d_call: TRBD2
clone_size: -
j_call: TRBJ2-3
v_call: TRBV7-8
cdr3_nt: TGTGCCAGCAGCCCAGGTAGTAGCGGGAGTTGGGATACGCAGTATTTT
cdr3_aa: CASSPGSSGSWDTQYF

d_call: -
clone_size: -
j_call: TRBJ2-1
v_call: TRBV5-1
cdr3_nt: TGCGCCAGCAGCTCACTGACTAGGGACAATGAGCAGTTCTTC
cdr3_aa: CASSSLTRDNEQFF

d_call: TRBD2
clone_size: -
j_call: TRBJ2-1
v_call: TRBV4-1
cdr3_nt: TGCGCCAGCAGCCAAACTAGCGGGAGGGCCGGTAGCTCCTACAATGAGCAGTTCTTC
cdr3_aa: CASSQTSGRAGSSYNEQFF

d_call: TRBD1
clone_size: -
j_call: TRBJ2-7
v_call: TRBV7-2
cdr3_nt: TGTGCCAGCAGCTTGGACAGGGGTCGGGAGTCTAAGCAGTACTTC
cdr3_aa: CASSLDRGRESKQYF

d_call: TRBD2
clone_size: few
j_call: TRBJ2-3
v_call: TRBV2
cdr3_nt: TGTGCCAGCAAAACGAGCGGGAGATCAGATACGCAGTATTTT
cdr3_aa: CASKTSGRSDTQYF

d_call: TRBD2
clone_size: -
j_call: TRBJ2-1
v_call: TRBV9
cdr3_nt: TGTGCCAGCAGCGCGCATGGACGGGGAGGGAATGAGCAGTTCTTC
cdr3_aa: CASSAHGRGGNEQFF

d_call: TRBD1
clone_size: -
j_call: TRBJ2-5
v_call: TRBV7-2
cdr3_nt: TGTGCCAGCAGCTCGGGACAGGGCAGGGAGACCCAGTACTTC
cdr3_aa: CASSSGQGRETQYF